Presented here are 2 T cell receptor beta chains from one specimen sequenced in a study of shared clonotypes between healthy human individuals. Libraries were prepared by immunoSEQ multiplex PCR; TCRdb keeps only in-frame clonotypes and omits some of them. The data show roughly 1,500,000 clones, with 95% to 99% seen just once and around 0.45% held by the top ten. Material for sequencing was naive CD4+ T cells sorted from blood. As to subset: CD45RA+ positively selected. The source is a man aged 25 to 40 in good health.

The chain has TRBV28 and TRBJ1-2, with 8 bases that match TRBD1. CDR1 MDHEN and CDR2 SYDVKM come from the germline V gene. The CDR3 is 13 amino acids. J lost 3 bases, V lost 6 bases, and 3 bases had no gene match. CDR3 in amino acids: CASSGQGHYGYTF. For the CDR3, the DNA is TGTGCCAGCAGCGGACAGGGACACTATGGCTACACCTTC.

Comment on this clone: Other DNA sequences within the sample encode an identical CDR3. The rearrangement uses TRBV7-2 and TRBJ2-5; D not certain. The CDR3 has 13 residues. Germline lookup yields CDR1 SGHTA and CDR2 FQGNSA. The V gene lost 6 bases and the J gene lost 2 bases, with 10 bases spanning the gap. CDR3 coding DNA: TGTGCCAGCAGTCGAAGGGCACAAGAGACCCAGTACTTC. Amino acid sequence: CASSRRAQETQYF.